The TCR beta chain under discussion was sequenced for a study of OX40 agonist ivuxolimab in advanced cancers. The CDR3 totals 15 residues. The junction had 6 bases not matched to a gene; V was cut back by 4 bases and J by 1 base. The V gene's germline CDR1 is SGHRS and CDR2 YFSETQ. Data came from immunoSEQ multiplex PCR; TCRdb stores just in-frame clones and leaves some out. Of roughly 46,000 clones listed, roughly 84% are singletons. The origin of this receptor is an adult with an advanced solid tumor such as melanoma, head and neck, liver or kidney cancer. The chain uses TRBV5-1 and TRBJ1-1; 8 bases line up with TRBD1. The source was CD4+ or CD8+ T cells sorted from blood, collected in a trial of the OX40 agonist ivuxolimab. The CDR3 spells CASSKMTGENTEAFF. The CDR3 DNA is TGCGCCAGCAGCAAAATGACAGGGGAGAACACTGAAGCTTTCTTT.